This T cell receptor beta chain was documented in a study of CD8+CD57+ T cells in acquired aplastic anemia. Background on the study: Isolated CD4+ and CD8+ cells, once sorted, yielded DNA averaging roughly 3 ug. Healthy donors had, on average, approximately 11 million reads for their CD4+ cells.

Genomic DNA constituted the template upon which TCR beta VDJ and CDR3 profiling was performed. TCRdb re-analysed the reads in MiXCR, keeping a single row per CDR3 protein. The sample has about 400,000 distinct CDR3 sequences, 60% to 80% seen once. Study conclusions and caveats: Between patients and controls, CD8+ Simpson's diversity did not vary significantly. Shared by patients and controls, approximately 28 CD8+ CDR3s were abundant in patients.

Notes on this clonotype: Its specificity is unknown.

There are 14 residues in the CDR3. CDR1 is SGDLS, CDR2 YYNGEE, per germline. The V end lost 4 bases, the J end lost 4 bases, and 14 bases lay between the germline ends. The specimen was sorted CD4+, CD8+, or CD8+CD57+ T cells (not recorded which) from PBMCs. This sequence joins TRBV9 and TRBJ1-2; D possibly corresponds to TRBD1 (5 bases). The receptor comes from a human donor in good health, serving as a control. CDR3 nucleotides: TGTGCCAGCAGCACCGGGACCGCTCTCTATGGCTACACCTTC. This gives the protein CASSTGTALYGYTF.